The source of this TCR beta chain is a study of metastatic and nonmetastatic thyroid tumors. As handled by the study authors: It was from CDR3 differences across clinicopathological groups that a distant-metastasis classifier for papillary thyroid cancer was built. TCRdb re-processed the PCR reads through MiXCR. The V and J calls, along with clone size, are taken from TCRdb and not from the paper's own processing. The data contain roughly 13,000 clones, around 25% of them singletons. By frequency in the sample, this clone is medium-sized. Patients were all untreated before their thyroid surgery. The ends were cut back, 6 bases at V and 5 bases at J, with 19 bases in the middle. The germline CDR1 and CDR2 sequences are MNHEY and SMNVEV (reference sequence). This CDR3 is 15 amino acids long.

Sequencing was done on a sample of tumor tissue. The origin of this receptor is a female donor with papillary thyroid cancer or a benign thyroid nodule (not recorded which). Some clones in this sample may be carry-over from other donors' samples. The V gene is TRBV27, the J gene TRBJ1-2; perhaps TRBD1 as D (6 bases). The chain's CDR3 is CASSQGNRGAYGYTF. CDR3 DNA sequence: TGTGCCAGCAGCCAGGGAAATAGGGGGGCGTATGGCTACACCTTC.